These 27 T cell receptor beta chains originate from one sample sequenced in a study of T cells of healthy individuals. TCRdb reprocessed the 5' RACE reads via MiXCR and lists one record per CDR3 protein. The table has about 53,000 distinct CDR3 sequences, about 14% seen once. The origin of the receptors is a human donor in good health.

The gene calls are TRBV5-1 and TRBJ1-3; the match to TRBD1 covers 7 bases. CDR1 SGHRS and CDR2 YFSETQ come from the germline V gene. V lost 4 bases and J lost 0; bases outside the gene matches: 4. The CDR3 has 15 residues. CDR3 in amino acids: CASSAGQFSGNTIYF. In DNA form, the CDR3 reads TGCGCCAGCAGCGCGGGACAGTTCTCTGGAAACACCATATATTTT.

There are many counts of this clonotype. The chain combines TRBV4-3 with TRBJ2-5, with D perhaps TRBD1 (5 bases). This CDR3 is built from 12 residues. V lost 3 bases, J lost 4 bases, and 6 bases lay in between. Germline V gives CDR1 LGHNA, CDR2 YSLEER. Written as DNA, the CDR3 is TGCGCCAGCAGCCATCAGGGAGAGACCCAGTACTTC. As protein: CASSHQGETQYF.

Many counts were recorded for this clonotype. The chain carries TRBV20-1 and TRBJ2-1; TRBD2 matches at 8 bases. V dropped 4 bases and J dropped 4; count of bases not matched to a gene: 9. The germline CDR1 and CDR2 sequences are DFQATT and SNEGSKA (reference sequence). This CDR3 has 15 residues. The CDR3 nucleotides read TGCAGTGCTACTAGGACTAGCATCCCTTACAATGAGCAGTTCTTC. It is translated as CSATRTSIPYNEQFF.

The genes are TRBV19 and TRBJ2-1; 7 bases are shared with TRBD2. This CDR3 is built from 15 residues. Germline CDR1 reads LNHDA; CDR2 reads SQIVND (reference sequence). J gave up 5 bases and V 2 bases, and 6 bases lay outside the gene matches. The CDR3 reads CASSIRPGLHNEQFF. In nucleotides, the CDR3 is TGTGCCAGTAGTATAAGGCCGGGACTACACAATGAGCAGTTCTTC.

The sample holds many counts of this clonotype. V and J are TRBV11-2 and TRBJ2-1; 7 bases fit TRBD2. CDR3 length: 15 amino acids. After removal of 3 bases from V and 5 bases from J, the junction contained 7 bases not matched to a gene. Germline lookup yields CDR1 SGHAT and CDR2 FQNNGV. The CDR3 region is CASSFQVGGHNEQFF. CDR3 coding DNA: TGTGCCAGCAGCTTCCAGGTGGGAGGGCACAATGAGCAGTTCTTC.

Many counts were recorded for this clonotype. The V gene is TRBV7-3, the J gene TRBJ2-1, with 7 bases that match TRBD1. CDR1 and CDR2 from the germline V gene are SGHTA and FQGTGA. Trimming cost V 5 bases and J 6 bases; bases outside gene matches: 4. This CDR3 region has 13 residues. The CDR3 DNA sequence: TGTGCCAGCAGCCCCGCAGGGGGCAATGAGCAGTTCTTC. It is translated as CASSPAGGNEQFF.

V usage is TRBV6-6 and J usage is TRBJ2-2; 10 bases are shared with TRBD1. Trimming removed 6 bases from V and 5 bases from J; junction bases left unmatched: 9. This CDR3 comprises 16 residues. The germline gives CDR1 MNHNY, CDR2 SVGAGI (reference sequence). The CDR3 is CASSSRQGAGTGELFF. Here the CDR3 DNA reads TGTGCCAGCAGCTCCCGACAGGGGGCTGGGACCGGGGAGCTGTTTTTT.

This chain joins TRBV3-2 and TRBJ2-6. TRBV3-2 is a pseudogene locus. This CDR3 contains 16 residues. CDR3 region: CASSQESVAGANVLTF. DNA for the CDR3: TGTGCCAGCAGCCAGGAAAGCGTAGCCGGGGCCAACGTCCTGACTTTC.

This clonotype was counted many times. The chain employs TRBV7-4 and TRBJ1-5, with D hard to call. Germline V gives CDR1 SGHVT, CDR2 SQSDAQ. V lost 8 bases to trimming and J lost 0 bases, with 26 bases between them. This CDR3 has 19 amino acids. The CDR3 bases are TGTGCCAGCTGCCCCCGGGATCCCATGGACCTTTATAGCAATCAGCCCCAGCATTTT. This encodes CASCPRDPMDLYSNQPQHF.

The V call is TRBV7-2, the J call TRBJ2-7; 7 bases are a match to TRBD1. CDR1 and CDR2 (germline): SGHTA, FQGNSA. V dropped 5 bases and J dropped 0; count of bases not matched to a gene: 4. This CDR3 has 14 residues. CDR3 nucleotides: TGTGCCAGCAGCCCGGACAGGAGCTCCTACGAGCAGTACTTC. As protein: CASSPDRSSYEQYF. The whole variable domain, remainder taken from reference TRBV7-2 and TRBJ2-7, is GAGVSQSPSNKVTEKGKDVELRCDPISGHTALYWYRQSLGQGLEFLIYFQGNSAPDKSGLPSDRFSAERTGGSVSTLTIQRTQQEDSAVYLCASSPDRSSYEQYFGPGTRLTVT.

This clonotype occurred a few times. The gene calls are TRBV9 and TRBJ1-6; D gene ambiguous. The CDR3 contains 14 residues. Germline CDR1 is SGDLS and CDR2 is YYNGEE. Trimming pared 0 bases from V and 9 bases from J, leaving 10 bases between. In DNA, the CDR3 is TGTGCCAGCAGCGTAGGGGTGGCCGGTTCACCCCTCCACTTT. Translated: CASSVGVAGSPLHF.

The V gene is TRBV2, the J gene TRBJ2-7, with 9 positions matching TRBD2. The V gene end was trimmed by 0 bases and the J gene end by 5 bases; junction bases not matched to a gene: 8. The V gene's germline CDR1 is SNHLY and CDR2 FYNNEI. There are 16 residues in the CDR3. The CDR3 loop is CASSEAEAGGPNEQYF. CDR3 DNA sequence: TGTGCCAGCAGTGAAGCGGAGGCGGGAGGGCCCAACGAGCAGTACTTC.

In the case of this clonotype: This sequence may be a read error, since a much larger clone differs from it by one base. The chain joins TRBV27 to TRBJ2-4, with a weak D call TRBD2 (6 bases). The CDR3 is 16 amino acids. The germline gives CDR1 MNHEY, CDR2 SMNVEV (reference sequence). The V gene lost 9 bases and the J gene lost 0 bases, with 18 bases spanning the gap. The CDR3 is CARSMGGVLAKNIQYF. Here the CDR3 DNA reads TGTGCCAGAAGTATGGGGGGAGTTTTAGCCAAAAACATTCAGTACTTC.

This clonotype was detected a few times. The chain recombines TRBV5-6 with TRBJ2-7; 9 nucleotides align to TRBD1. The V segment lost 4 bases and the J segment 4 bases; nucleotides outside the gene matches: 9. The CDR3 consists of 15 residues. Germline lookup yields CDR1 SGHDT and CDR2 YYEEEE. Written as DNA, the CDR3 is TGTGCCAGCAGCCTAGTAAGCGGGACAGGGTACGAGCAGTACTTC. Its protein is CASSLVSGTGYEQYF. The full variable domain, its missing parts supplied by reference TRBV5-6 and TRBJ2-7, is DAGVTQSPTHLIKTRGQQVTLRCSPKSGHDTVSWYQQALGQGPQFIFQYYEEEERQRGNFPDRFSGHQFPNYSSELNVNALLLGDSALYLCASSLVSGTGYEQYFGPGTRLTVT.

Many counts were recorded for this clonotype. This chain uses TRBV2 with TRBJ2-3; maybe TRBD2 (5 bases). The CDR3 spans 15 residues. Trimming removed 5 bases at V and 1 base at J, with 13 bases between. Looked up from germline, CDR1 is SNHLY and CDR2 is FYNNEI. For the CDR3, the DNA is TGTGCCAGCAGTCTACGGGGTGTCGGCACAGATACGCAGTATTTT. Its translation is CASSLRGVGTDTQYF.

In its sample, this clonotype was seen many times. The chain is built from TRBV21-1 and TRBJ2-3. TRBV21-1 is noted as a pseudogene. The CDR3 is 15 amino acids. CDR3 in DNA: TGTGCCAGCAGCATTAGGGGTGCCAGCACAGATACGCAGTATTTT. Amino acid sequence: CASSIRGASTDTQYF.

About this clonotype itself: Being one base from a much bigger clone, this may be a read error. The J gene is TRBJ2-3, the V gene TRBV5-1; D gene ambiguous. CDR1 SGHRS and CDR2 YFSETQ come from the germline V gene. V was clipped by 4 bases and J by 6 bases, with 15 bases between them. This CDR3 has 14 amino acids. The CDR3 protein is CASSQPERADTQYF. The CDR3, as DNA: TGCGCCAGCAGCCAGCCGGAGAGAGCGGATACGCAGTATTTT.

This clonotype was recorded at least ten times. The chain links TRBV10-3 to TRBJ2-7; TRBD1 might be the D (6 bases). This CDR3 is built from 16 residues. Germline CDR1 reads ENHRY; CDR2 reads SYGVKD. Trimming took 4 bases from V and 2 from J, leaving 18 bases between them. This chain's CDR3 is CAISGYGSGQTYEQYF. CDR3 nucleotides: TGTGCCATCAGTGGGTACGGGTCTGGACAGACCTACGAGCAGTACTTC.

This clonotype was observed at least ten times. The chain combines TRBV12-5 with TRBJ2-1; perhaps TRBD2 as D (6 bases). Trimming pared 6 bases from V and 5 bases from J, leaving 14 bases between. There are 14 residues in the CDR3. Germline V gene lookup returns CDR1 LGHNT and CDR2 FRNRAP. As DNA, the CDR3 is TGTGCTAGTGGCCCCCGGGAGTTGCACAATGAGCAGTTCTTC. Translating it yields CASGPRELHNEQFF.

CDR3 residues: CASSRPSGSRLLTDTQYF. Written as DNA, the CDR3 is TGTGCCAGCAGCCGACCTAGCGGGTCCCGCCTTCTCACAGATACGCAGTATTTT. V usage is TRBV11-1 and J usage is TRBJ2-3, with 8 bases fitting TRBD2. CDR3 size: 18 residues. V shed 5 bases and J 2 bases; nucleotides not matched to a gene: 15. Germline V gives CDR1 SGHAT, CDR2 FQDESV (reference sequence).

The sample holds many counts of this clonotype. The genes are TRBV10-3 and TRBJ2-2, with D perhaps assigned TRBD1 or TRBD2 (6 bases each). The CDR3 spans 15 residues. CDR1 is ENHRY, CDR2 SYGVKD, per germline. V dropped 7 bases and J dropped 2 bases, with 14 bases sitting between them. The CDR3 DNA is TGTGCCATCAACGGTAGGGGGGATAACACCGGGGAGCTGTTTTTT. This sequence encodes CAINGRGDNTGELFF.

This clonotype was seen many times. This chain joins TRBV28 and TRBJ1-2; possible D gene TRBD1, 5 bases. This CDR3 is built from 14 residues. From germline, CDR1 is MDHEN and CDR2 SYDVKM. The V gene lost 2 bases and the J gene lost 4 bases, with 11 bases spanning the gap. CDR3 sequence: CASSLPLDSYGYTF. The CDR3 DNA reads TGTGCCAGCAGTTTACCCCTCGACAGCTATGGCTACACCTTC.

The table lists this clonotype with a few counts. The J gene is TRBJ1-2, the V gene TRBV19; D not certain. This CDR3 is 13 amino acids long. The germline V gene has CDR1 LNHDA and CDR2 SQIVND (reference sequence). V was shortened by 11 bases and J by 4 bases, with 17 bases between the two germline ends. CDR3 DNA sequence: TGTGCCCTGGACCACGGAGGCGGCTATGGCTACACCTTC. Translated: CALDHGGGYGYTF.

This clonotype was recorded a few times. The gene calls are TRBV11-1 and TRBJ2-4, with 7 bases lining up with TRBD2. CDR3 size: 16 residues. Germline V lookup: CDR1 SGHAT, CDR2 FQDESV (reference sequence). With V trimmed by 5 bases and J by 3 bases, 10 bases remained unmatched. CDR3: CASSPREVRDKNIQYF. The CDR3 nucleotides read TGTGCCAGCAGCCCCCGGGAGGTGAGAGACAAAAACATTCAGTACTTC.

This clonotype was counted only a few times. CDR3 in DNA: TGTGCCAGCAGCGGACAGGGGGAAGTACGTGAGCAGTACTTC. It yields the protein CASSGQGEVREQYF. This rearrangement joins TRBV11-2 to TRBJ2-7, with 10 nucleotides matching TRBD1. Germline V lookup: CDR1 SGHAT, CDR2 FQNNGV. The V segment lost 5 bases and the J segment 7 bases; nucleotides outside the gene matches: 8. CDR3 length: 14 residues.

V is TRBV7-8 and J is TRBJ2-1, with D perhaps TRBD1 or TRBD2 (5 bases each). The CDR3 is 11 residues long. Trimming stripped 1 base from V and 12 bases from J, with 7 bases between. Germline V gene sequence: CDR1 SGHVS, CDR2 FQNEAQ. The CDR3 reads CASSLGGWQFF. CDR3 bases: TGTGCCAGCAGCTTAGGGGGGTGGCAGTTCTTC.

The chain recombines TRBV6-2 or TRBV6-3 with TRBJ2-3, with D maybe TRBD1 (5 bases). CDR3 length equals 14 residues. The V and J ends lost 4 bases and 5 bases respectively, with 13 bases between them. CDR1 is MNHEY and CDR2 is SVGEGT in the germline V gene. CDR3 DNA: TGTGCCAGCAGTTCCGTATTAGACAGAGATACGCAGTATTTT. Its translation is CASSSVLDRDTQYF.